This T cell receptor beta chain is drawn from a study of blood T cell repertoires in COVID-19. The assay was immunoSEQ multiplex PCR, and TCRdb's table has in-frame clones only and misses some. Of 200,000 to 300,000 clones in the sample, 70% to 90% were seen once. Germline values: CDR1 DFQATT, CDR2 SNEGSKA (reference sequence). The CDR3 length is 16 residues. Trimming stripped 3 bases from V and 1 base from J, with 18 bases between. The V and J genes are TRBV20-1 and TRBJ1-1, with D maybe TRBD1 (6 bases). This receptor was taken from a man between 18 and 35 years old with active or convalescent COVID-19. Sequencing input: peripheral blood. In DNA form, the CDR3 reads TGCAGTGCTAGTCCGGCAGGGGCGCCCCGGAACACTGAAGCTTTCTTT. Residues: CSASPAGAPRNTEAFF.